This entry lists 21 T cell receptor beta chains sequenced from one sample in a study of Ad26.COV2.S vaccination and SARS-CoV-2 variants (dated by TCRdb to the early 2020s). Library creation used the immunoSEQ multiplex PCR assay. TCRdb took this table from immuneACCESS and kept in-frame rearrangements with V and J called. Such tables lack part of the clones; where checked against another copy, unresolved V genes explain under half of the gap, and the rest is unexplained. For this sample there are fewer than 800,000 clones; roughly nine tenths appear just once. The ten largest clonotypes hold approximately 1.5% of the sample. Interpreted using the paper, the treatment or condition label stands for: 19 received Ad26.COV2.S at low or high dose, single or two shots; 5 received placebo; per-sample allocation not given. For vaccine and placebo recipients, the sequenced repertoires came from samples collected on day 63 after the first injection.

Sample: peripheral blood, taken in a trial of Ad26.COV2.S vaccine versus placebo. The receptors shown here come from a person between 18 and 65 years old who received the Ad26.COV2.S COVID-19 vaccine or a placebo.

The chain joins TRBV9 to TRBJ2-3; D possibly matches TRBD1 or TRBD2 (6 bases each). Germline V gene data show CDR1 as SGDLS and CDR2 as YYNGEE. V was cut by 4 bases and J by 5 bases, with 20 bases left in between. The CDR3 totals 16 residues. DNA of the CDR3: TGTGCCAGCAGCCCCCGAGGAGGGGGGCAGGGAGATACGCAGTATTTT. This sequence encodes CASSPRGGGQGDTQYF.

The chain combines TRBV19 with TRBJ1-2, with a tentative D call TRBD1 (6 bases). The V gene's germline CDR1 is LNHDA and CDR2 SQIVND (reference sequence). The CDR3 covers 14 residues. V was cut by 1 base and J by 8 bases, with 14 bases left in between. In nucleotides, the CDR3 is TGTGCCAGTAGTATAGGCGGTAACAGGGCCGGCTACACCTTC. Amino acid sequence: CASSIGGNRAGYTF. The full variable domain, in which reference TRBV19 and TRBJ1-2 provide the parts outside the CDR3, is DGGITQSPKYLFRKEGQNVTLSCEQNLNHDAMYWYRQDPGQGLRLIYYSQIVNDFQKGDIAEGYSVSREKKESFPLTVTSAQKNPTAFYLCASSIGGNRAGYTFGSGTRLTVV.

The chain is built from TRBV6-4 and TRBJ2-1; 9 bases are shared with TRBD2. The CDR3 covers 16 residues. Losses at the gene ends were 0 bases for V and 3 bases for J; bases not matched to a gene: 3. Germline CDR1 is MRHNA and CDR2 is SNTAGT. Here the CDR3 reads CASSDSAAGGYNEQFF. CDR3 in DNA: TGTGCCAGCAGTGACTCGGCAGCGGGAGGCTACAATGAGCAGTTCTTC.

The rearrangement uses TRBV7-2 and TRBJ2-7; TRBD1 or TRBD2 may be the D gene (5 bases each). CDR1 and CDR2 (germline): SGHTA, FQGNSA. This CDR3 region has 12 residues. V lost 5 bases to trimming and J lost 5 bases, with 10 bases between them. CDR3: CASSPGTHEQYF. CDR3 coding DNA: TGTGCCAGCAGCCCCGGGACCCACGAGCAGTACTTC.

The chain is built from TRBV5-6 and TRBJ1-2; TRBD1 matches 8 bases. The CDR3 runs to 14 residues. Germline loops: CDR1 SGHDT, CDR2 YYEEEE. After removal of 4 bases from V and 4 bases from J, the junction contained 6 bases not matched to a gene. The CDR3 bases are TGTGCCAGCAGCAGGGACAGGAGGACCTATGGCTACACCTTC. Amino acids: CASSRDRRTYGYTF.

V usage is TRBV6-6 and J usage is TRBJ1-4, with unresolved D. This CDR3 has 12 amino acids. The germline V gene encodes CDR1 MNHNY and CDR2 SVGAGI (reference sequence). Trimming shortened V by 2 bases and J by 8 bases, and 6 bases separated the two germline ends. For the CDR3, the DNA is TGTGCCAGCAGTTACAACCAGGAAAAACTGTTTTTT. As protein: CASSYNQEKLFF.

The rearrangement links TRBV10-3 to TRBJ2-2; D is possibly TRBD1 (6 bases). Germline CDR1 is ENHRY and CDR2 is SYGVKD. The CDR3 extends over 17 amino acids. Deletions cut 0 bases from V and 6 bases from J, with 17 bases between. Written as DNA, the CDR3 is TGTGCCATCAGTGAGTCTCGGGACAATAGACGTTCCGGGGAGCTGTTTTTT. Amino acids: CAISESRDNRRSGELFF.

The V call is TRBV12-5, the J call TRBJ2-1; the match to TRBD2 covers 11 bases. The CDR3 runs 15 residues. The germline V gene encodes CDR1 LGHNT and CDR2 FRNRAP. Trimming took 3 bases from V and 5 from J; bases not matched to a gene: 3. In DNA form, the CDR3 reads TGTGCTAGTGGTTTACGGGGACTAGCGGACAATGAGCAGTTCTTC. Translated, it gives CASGLRGLADNEQFF.

The rearrangement joins TRBV30 to TRBJ1-4; D not certain. V lost 5 bases, J lost 8 bases, and 9 bases lay in between. Germline-derived CDR1 and CDR2 are GTSNPN and SVGIG (reference sequence). The CDR3 loop spans 11 amino acids. CDR3 sequence reads: CAWEVGEKLFF. The CDR3 region has the DNA TGTGCCTGGGAGGTGGGGGAAAAACTGTTTTTT.

This chain links TRBV18 with TRBJ1-1; TRBD1 might be the D (6 bases). V shed 5 bases and J shed 7 bases, with 11 bases lying between them. This CDR3 has 12 amino acids. In germline, CDR1 is KGHSH, CDR2 LQKENI. The CDR3 loop reads CASSWGLNEAFF. The CDR3 DNA reads TGTGCCAGCTCATGGGGGCTGAATGAAGCTTTCTTT.

The CDR3 reads CASSFNTEKLFF. In nucleotides, the CDR3 is TGTGCCAGCAGTTTCAACACGGAAAAACTGTTTTTT. The chain recombines TRBV12-3 or TRBV12-4 with TRBJ1-4; D is unresolved. The ends were cut back, 3 bases at V and 8 bases at J, with 7 bases in the middle. The CDR3 is 12 amino acids.

This rearrangement joins TRBV6-2 or TRBV6-3 to TRBJ1-1, with a possible D match to TRBD1 (6 bases). CDR3 length: 15 amino acids. Germline assignment: CDR1 MNHEY and CDR2 SVGEGT. Trimming removed 6 bases from V and 3 bases from J, with 17 bases in between. The CDR3 DNA sequence: TGTGCCAGCAGCTCCACCGGGGGCACTTACACTGAAGCTTTCTTT. It encodes CASSSTGGTYTEAFF.

The chain joins TRBV12-3 or TRBV12-4 to TRBJ1-2; possible D gene TRBD1, 5 bases. The CDR3 loop spans 13 amino acids. V lost 5 bases and J 4 bases, leaving 11 bases between the germline ends. CDR3 loop: CASSPRRGYGYTF. CDR3 nucleotides: TGTGCCAGCAGTCCACGGAGGGGCTATGGCTACACCTTC.

There are a few counts of this clone. The V gene is TRBV7-2, the J gene TRBJ1-6; 8 bases agree with TRBD1. The germline gives CDR1 SGHTA, CDR2 FQGNSA. Germline trimming cut 1 base from V and 0 bases from J; bases unmatched to any gene: 8. The CDR3 length is 19 residues. The DNA for the CDR3 is TGTGCCAGCAGCTTAGGGGGACAGGTTCGGAGCTCCTATAATTCACCCCTCCACTTT. This codes for CASSLGGQVRSSYNSPLHF.

This clone was seen a few times. The CDR3 loop is CAISDVAGQGSYEQYF. In nucleotides, the CDR3 is TGTGCCATCAGTGATGTAGCGGGACAGGGATCCTACGAGCAGTACTTC. The chain couples TRBV10-3 to TRBJ2-7, with D perhaps matching TRBD1 (9 bases). The germline V and J ends were trimmed by 3 bases and 1 base, with 16 bases remaining between them. This CDR3 spans 16 amino acids. CDR1 is ENHRY and CDR2 is SYGVKD in the germline V gene.

The chain has TRBV6-5 and TRBJ1-6, with D perhaps TRBD1 (5 bases). V lost 0 bases, J lost 7 bases, and 7 bases lay in between. This CDR3 has 14 residues. Germline loops: CDR1 MNHEY, CDR2 SVGAGI. CDR3 coding DNA: TGTGCCAGCAGTTACTCTGGACAAAATTCACCCCTCCACTTT. Translating gives CASSYSGQNSPLHF.

V and J are TRBV27 and TRBJ1-1; no definite D call. Germline V CDR1 and CDR2: MNHEY, SMNVEV (reference sequence). V dropped 4 bases and J dropped 1 base, with 10 bases sitting between them. This CDR3 is 14 amino acids long. The DNA of the CDR3 is TGTGCCAGCAGTTCCCTTAATGAGAACACTGAAGCTTTCTTT. It yields the protein CASSSLNENTEAFF.

CDR3 sequence reads: CASSFVGVGTETQYF. The CDR3 bases are TGCGCCAGCAGCTTTGTAGGGGTTGGGACGGAGACCCAGTACTTC. The chain has TRBV5-1 and TRBJ2-5; D may be TRBD1 or TRBD2 (5 bases each). The CDR3 is 15 amino acids. Germline V gene lookup returns CDR1 SGHRS and CDR2 YFSETQ. V dropped 2 bases and J dropped 5 bases, with 16 bases sitting between them.

For the CDR3, the DNA is TGCGCCAGCAGCACCCGGGAAGGTCCCCACGAGCAGTACTTC. This gives the protein CASSTREGPHEQYF. The rearrangement uses TRBV4-3 and TRBJ2-7, with a weak D call TRBD2 (5 bases). This CDR3 spans 14 amino acids. V dropped 5 bases and J dropped 5 bases, with 16 bases sitting between them. Germline V gene data show CDR1 as LGHNA and CDR2 as YSLEER.

The rearrangement links TRBV5-4 to TRBJ1-1; D is undetermined. Per the germline V gene, CDR1 is SGHNT and CDR2 is YYREEE (reference sequence). Trimming took off 0 bases at V and 4 bases at J, with 10 bases between the two ends. The CDR3 spans 14 residues. Here the CDR3 reads CASSLVGVSTEAFF. CDR3 nucleotides: TGTGCCAGCAGCTTGGTTGGGGTGTCCACTGAAGCTTTCTTT. Variable domain in full (rest from reference TRBV5-4 and TRBJ1-1): ETGVTQSPTHLIKTRGQQVTLRCSSQSGHNTVSWYQQALGQGPQFIFQYYREEENGRGNFPPRFSGLQFPNYSSELNVNALELDDSALYLCASSLVGVSTEAFFGQGTRLTVV.

CDR3: CASSSSGTVTGELFF. The CDR3 nucleotides are TGTGCCAGCAGTTCCTCCGGGACAGTTACCGGGGAGCTGTTTTTT. The rearrangement links TRBV27 to TRBJ2-2; 7 bases are shared with TRBD1. Looked up from germline, CDR1 is MNHEY and CDR2 is SMNVEV (reference sequence). This CDR3 is built from 15 residues. Germline trimming cut 4 bases from V and 5 bases from J; bases unmatched to any gene: 7.